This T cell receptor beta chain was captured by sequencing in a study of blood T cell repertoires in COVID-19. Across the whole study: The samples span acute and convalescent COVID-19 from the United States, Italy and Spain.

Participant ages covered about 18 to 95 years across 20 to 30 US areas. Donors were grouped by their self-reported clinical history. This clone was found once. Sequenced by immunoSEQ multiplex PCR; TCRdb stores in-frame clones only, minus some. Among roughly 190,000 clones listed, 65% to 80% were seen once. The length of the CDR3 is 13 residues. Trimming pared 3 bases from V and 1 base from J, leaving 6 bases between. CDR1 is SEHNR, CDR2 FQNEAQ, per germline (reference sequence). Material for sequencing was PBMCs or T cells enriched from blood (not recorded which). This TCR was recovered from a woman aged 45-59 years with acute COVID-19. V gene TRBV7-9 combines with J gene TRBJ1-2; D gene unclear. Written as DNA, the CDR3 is TGTGCCAGCAGCTTGATAGTTAACTATGGCTACACCTTC. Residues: CASSLIVNYGYTF.